The rows below give T cell receptor beta chains drawn from one sample of a study of identical twins. From the 5' RACE reads, TCRdb called clonotypes with MiXCR, one entry per CDR3 protein. The table includes some 190,000 distinct CDR3 sequences, approximately 15% detected once. The same sample was also studied in work on T cells expressing NK-cell markers.

Material for sequencing was CD8+ T cells sorted from blood. The source of these receptors is a woman aged 18-30 years in good health. Each CDR3 is given with its conserved first and last residue. The D gene is left open where the match is weak. Where a row states a size, it is once, few, many or the class of an expanded clone; other rows omit it.

>-|TRBV7-2|TRBJ2-7|-|15
TGTGCCAGCAGCTTATGGCGACAGGACGCCTACGAGCAGTACTTC
CASSLWRQDAYEQYF
>-|TRBV20-1|TRBJ2-3|few|15
TGCAGTGCTGAGCATCCACGGATTGGCACAGATACGCAGTATTTT
CSAEHPRIGTDTQYF
>-|TRBV5-5|TRBJ1-1|few|12
TGTGCCAGCAGCCCCGGAGGCAGTGAAGCTTTCTTT
CASSPGGSEAFF
>TRBD1|TRBV7-9|TRBJ2-7|-|15
TGTGCCAGCAGCCCGCCTAGGACAGGAACCTACGAGCAGTACTTC
CASSPPRTGTYEQYF
>-|TRBV12-3/TRBV12-4|TRBJ2-2|few|12
TGTGCCAGCGAAGTAGGCACCGGGGAGCTGTTTTTT
CASEVGTGELFF
>-|TRBV7-3|TRBJ2-1|-|14
TGTGCCAGCAGCTTAAGCGCCCCCAGGGATGAGCAGTTCTTC
CASSLSAPRDEQFF
>-|TRBV10-2|TRBJ2-5|many|12
TGCGCCAGCAGTGTAGGGGGGTCGACCCAGTACTTC
CASSVGGSTQYF
>TRBD2|TRBV9|TRBJ2-5|many|14
TGTGCCAGCAGCGTCGGGGGGGGCCAAGAGACCCAGTACTTC
CASSVGGGQETQYF
>TRBD2|TRBV20-1|TRBJ2-1|few|16
TGCAGGACGGGGCTAGCGGGGACTAGCTCCTACAATGAGCAGTTCTTC
CRTGLAGTSSYNEQFF
>-|TRBV3-1|TRBJ2-7|-|12
TGTGCCACCCTTGGCCCGCTTTACGAGCAGTACTTC
CATLGPLYEQYF
>-|TRBV6-2/TRBV6-3|TRBJ2-3|-|14
TGTGCCAGCAGTACCGACCACCCCACAGATACGCAGTATTTT
CASSTDHPTDTQYF
>-|TRBV6-1|TRBJ2-1|-|11
TGTGCCAGCAGTGAATCATCTGAGCAGTTCTTC
CASSESSEQFF
>-|TRBV5-1|TRBJ2-1|-|14
TGCGCCAGCAGTGCTTGGGGGGGCCAGGATGAGCAGTTCTTC
CASSAWGGQDEQFF
>-|TRBV7-9|TRBJ1-5|-|15
TGTGCCAGCAGCGACGCAAGGGGGAGCAATCAGCCCCAGCATTTT
CASSDARGSNQPQHF
>TRBD1|TRBV7-9|TRBJ2-5|few|14
TGTGCCAGCAGCTTATTAACAGGGGTCGAGACCCAGTACTTC
CASSLLTGVETQYF
>-|TRBV2|TRBJ1-3|-|17
TGTGCCGCATACGGCACAGTGAAGAGGGGTAATGGAAACACCATATATTTT
CAAYGTVKRGNGNTIYF
>-|TRBV10-3|TRBJ2-2|few|15
TGTGCCATCAGTGGGGGCCGGAGCGTGGCCGGGGAGCTGTTTTTT
CAISGGRSVAGELFF
>TRBD2|TRBV4-3|TRBJ2-1|few|15
TGCGCCAGCAGCCAAGACCCCCTAGCGGGGGATGAGCAGTTCTTC
CASSQDPLAGDEQFF
>-|TRBV7-9|TRBJ2-7|few|15
TGTGCCAGCAGCTCAACTCGGACAGACCCCTACGAGCAGTACTTC
CASSSTRTDPYEQYF
>-|TRBV3-1|TRBJ2-7|-|14
TGTGCCAGCGCGGGGACTCAAGGTTTGTACGAGCAGTACTTC
CASAGTQGLYEQYF
>-|TRBV21-1|TRBJ2-5|-|15
TGTGCCAGCAGCAACCGGCAGGGGAGGGAAGAGACCCAGTACTTC
CASSNRQGREETQYF
>-|TRBV12-3/TRBV12-4|TRBJ2-5|-|15
TGTGCCAGCAGTTTAGGCGGACTAGGGGGGGAGACCCAGTACTTC
CASSLGGLGGETQYF
>TRBD2|TRBV9|TRBJ2-5|-|15
TGTGCCAGCAGCTCCCGGCCTAGCGGGTTTGAGACCCAGTACTTC
CASSSRPSGFETQYF
>TRBD2|TRBV7-9|TRBJ2-1|-|16
TGTGCCAGCAGCTCCCCGGTTAGCGGGGCCTACAATGAGCAGTTCTTC
CASSSPVSGAYNEQFF
>-|TRBV24-1|TRBJ1-5|few|14
TGTGCCACCAGTGATTTATGGACAGATCAGCCCCAGCATTTT
CATSDLWTDQPQHF
>-|TRBV12-3/TRBV12-4|TRBJ2-7|-|14
TGTGCCAGCAGTTTAGCGCGATCTGGACTCGAGCAGTACTTC
CASSLARSGLEQYF
>TRBD2|TRBV19|TRBJ2-7|few|14
TGTGCCAGTAGTATTCTAGCGGGAGGTTACGAGCAGTACTTC
CASSILAGGYEQYF
>-|TRBV7-9|TRBJ1-2|-|15
TGTGCCAGCAGCCCGAGCGCGGGACAAGACTATGGCTACACCTTC
CASSPSAGQDYGYTF
>-|TRBV20-1|TRBJ2-7|few|12
TGCAGTGCTAGAGCCAGGGGCGACGAGCAGTACTTC
CSARARGDEQYF
>-|TRBV12-3/TRBV12-4|TRBJ1-1|few|10
TGTGCCAGCAGTTCCTTTGAAGCTTTCTTT
CASSSFEAFF
>TRBD2|TRBV6-2/TRBV6-3|TRBJ2-7|-|17
TGTGCCAGCAGTTACGCCCAAGGCCGGGAGGGCCGCGACGAGCAGTACTTC
CASSYAQGREGRDEQYF
>-|TRBV5-6|TRBJ2-7|few|14
TGTGCCAGCAGCGCCGGGGACGGTTCCTACGAGCAGTACTTC
CASSAGDGSYEQYF
>-|TRBV25-1|TRBJ1-1|many|11
TGTGCCAGCAGTGTCTCGCGTGAAGCTTTCTTT
CASSVSREAFF
>TRBD2|TRBV20-1|TRBJ2-7|few|21
TGCAGTGCCCATGCGGGGGACACGCCCGGGACTAGCGGGGACGGGTCCTACGAGCAGTACTTC
CSAHAGDTPGTSGDGSYEQYF
>TRBD2|TRBV6-5|TRBJ2-3|few|16
TGTGCCAGCAGTTCCAGAAGCGGGGGACGCACAGATACGCAGTATTTT
CASSSRSGGRTDTQYF
>-|TRBV5-6|TRBJ2-2|-|13
TGTGCCAGCCGGGGTGACGATGGCGGGGAGCTGTTTTTT
CASRGDDGGELFF
>-|TRBV19|TRBJ2-3|few|16
TGTGCCAGTAGTATAGATTTGGGGCAGGGATCGGATACGCAGTATTTT
CASSIDLGQGSDTQYF
>-|TRBV12-5|TRBJ1-1|-|12
TGTGCTAGTGGTATTGGACGGGCTGAAGCTTTCTTT
CASGIGRAEAFF
>-|TRBV5-6|TRBJ1-1|-|14
TGTGCCAGCAGCTTGGATCGGGGAATGGCTGAAGCTTTCTTT
CASSLDRGMAEAFF
>-|TRBV14|TRBJ2-7|-|15
TGTGCCAGCAGTCAGGGCCATGGAAGCTCCTACGAGCAGTACTTC
CASSQGHGSSYEQYF
>TRBD2|TRBV11-1|TRBJ2-3|-|20
TGTGCCAGCAGCTTAACCTTGGCGGATATAGCGGGAGTGGAGACAGATACGCAGTATTTT
CASSLTLADIAGVETDTQYF
>-|TRBV9|TRBJ2-5|few|14
TGTGCCAGCAGCGTAGACGGCGGTAGGGAGACCCAGTACTTC
CASSVDGGRETQYF
>TRBD2|TRBV12-3/TRBV12-4|TRBJ2-3|-|16
TGTGCCAGCAGTTCACGACTAGCGGGGCTCACAGATACGCAGTATTTT
CASSSRLAGLTDTQYF
>TRBD2|TRBV7-9|TRBJ2-7|-|15
TGTGCCAGCAGCTCGGGACTAGCGGAGTTCTACGAGCAGTACTTC
CASSSGLAEFYEQYF
>-|TRBV7-9|TRBJ2-1|few|12
TGTGCCAGCAGCTTAAAGGCGAGCGAGCAGTTCTTC
CASSLKASEQFF
>-|TRBV10-1|TRBJ2-2|few|14
TGCGCCAGCAGTGGGCAGGGAGGCATCGGGGAGCTGTTTTTT
CASSGQGGIGELFF
>-|TRBV4-1|TRBJ2-5|-|15
TGCGCCAGCAGCCAAGATAGGACGGGCGGGGAGACCCAGTACTTC
CASSQDRTGGETQYF
>TRBD2|TRBV4-3|TRBJ2-1|-|16
TGCGCCAGCAGCCAAGTCGGGAGGAGCTCCTACAATGAGCAGTTCTTC
CASSQVGRSSYNEQFF
>TRBD1|TRBV9|TRBJ1-4|few|15
TGTGCCAGCAGCGGCGGAGGGACAGGACTCGAAAAACTGTTTTTT
CASSGGGTGLEKLFF
>TRBD1|TRBV4-1|TRBJ1-1|few|16
TGCGCCAGCAGCCTCGGACAGGGAATCAAGAACACTGAAGCTTTCTTT
CASSLGQGIKNTEAFF
>TRBD2|TRBV12-3/TRBV12-4|TRBJ2-7|-|16
TGTGCCAGCAGCCAGACTAGCGGGAGGGGAATCTACGAGCAGTACTTC
CASSQTSGRGIYEQYF
>-|TRBV6-2/TRBV6-3|TRBJ1-1|-|16
TGTGCCAGCAGTTACGAGACGGGGTTTATGAACACTGAAGCTTTCTTT
CASSYETGFMNTEAFF
>-|TRBV7-9|TRBJ1-1|few|14
TGTGCCAGCAGCTTAGACAGGGATTACACTGAAGCTTTCTTT
CASSLDRDYTEAFF
>-|TRBV12-3/TRBV12-4|TRBJ2-5|few|12
TGTGCCAGCCACGGAGACCAAGAGACCCAGTACTTC
CASHGDQETQYF
>-|TRBV20-1|TRBJ2-1|few|13
TGCAGTGCTCTAACGGGGAAGGGGAATGAGCAGTTCTTC
CSALTGKGNEQFF
>-|TRBV9|TRBJ2-5|-|13
TGTGCCAGCAGTGCCAGGAACCAAGAGACCCAGTACTTC
CASSARNQETQYF
>-|TRBV27|TRBJ2-3|-|16
TGTGCCAGCAGTCCCGTAGCTACGGGGGCTGGAGATACGCAGTATTTT
CASSPVATGAGDTQYF
>TRBD1|TRBV12-5|TRBJ2-3|few|14
TGTGCTAGTGGTTTGGAGGGGGCAAGAGATACGCAGTATTTT
CASGLEGARDTQYF
>-|TRBV11-2|TRBJ1-2|few|13
TGTGCCAGCAGCGAAACACCAGGGTATGGCTACACCTTC
CASSETPGYGYTF
>-|TRBV3-1|TRBJ1-1|few|15
TGTGCCAGCAGCCAAGCAAAGACCCGGTCGGCTGAAGCTTTCTTT
CASSQAKTRSAEAFF